A single sample gave rise to the 30 T cell receptor beta chains below, sequenced in a study of blood T cell repertoires in COVID-19. Repertoires were generated with immunoSEQ multiplex PCR, while TCRdb's copy carries only in-frame clones and drops some. The data hold 150,000 to 200,000 clones, with 80% to 90% observed a single time. The material sequenced was peripheral blood. The receptors derive from a woman under 30 who had recovered from COVID-19.

The rearrangement joins TRBV6-5 to TRBJ2-2; D remains unclear. This CDR3 region has 15 residues. V gave up 6 bases and J gave up 0 bases, with 11 bases separating them. The germline CDR1 and CDR2 sequences are MNHEY and SVGAGI. In DNA form, the CDR3 reads TGTGCCAGCAGAAACCCCAGGACGAACACCGGGGAGCTGTTTTTT. It specifies CASRNPRTNTGELFF.

This clone appeared once. The chain employs TRBV7-2 and TRBJ1-2, with 7 bases lining up with TRBD1. Trimming cost V 0 bases and J 1 base; bases outside gene matches: 8. The CDR3 consists of 17 residues. From germline, CDR1 is SGHTA and CDR2 FQGNSA. The CDR3 DNA is TGTGCCAGCAGCTTAGCGTTCAGGGGGACTGATAACTATGGCTACACCTTC. This encodes CASSLAFRGTDNYGYTF.

The genes are TRBV5-5 and TRBJ2-2; 7 bases line up with TRBD2. The CDR3 consists of 15 residues. Losses at the gene ends were 2 bases for V and 2 bases for J; bases not matched to a gene: 3. Germline V CDR1 and CDR2: SGHKS, YYEKEE (reference sequence). CDR3 residues: CASSFGGGNTGELFF. The CDR3 DNA sequence: TGTGCCAGCAGCTTTGGCGGGGGTAACACCGGGGAGCTGTTTTTT.

V gene TRBV24-1 combines with J gene TRBJ1-2, with D possibly matching TRBD1 (6 bases). The V end was cut by 2 bases, the J end by 4 bases, with 13 bases between. The CDR3 extends over 15 amino acids. From germline, CDR1 is KGHDR and CDR2 SFDVKD. The CDR3 coding sequence is TGTGCCACCAGTGATTGGACAGCAAACATCTATGGCTACACCTTC. It codes for CATSDWTANIYGYTF.

The rearrangement links TRBV7-9 to TRBJ2-7; D gene uncertain. Germline values: CDR1 SEHNR, CDR2 FQNEAQ (reference sequence). The ends were cut back, 1 base at V and 3 bases at J, with 4 bases in the middle. The CDR3 is made up of 12 amino acids. The CDR3 DNA is TGTGCCAGCAGCTTAGGTTACTACGAGCAGTACTTC. Residues: CASSLGYYEQYF.

V gene TRBV4-1 combines with J gene TRBJ1-2, with 8 bases aligning to TRBD1. The V gene's germline CDR1 is MGHRA and CDR2 YSYEKL. CDR3 length equals 15 residues. V lost 1 base and J lost 3; bases outside the gene matches: 4. CDR3 protein: CASSQGQGLYYGYTF. The CDR3 DNA reads as TGCGCCAGCAGCCAAGGACAGGGGCTTTACTATGGCTACACCTTC.

The V and J genes are TRBV21-1 and TRBJ2-1; TRBD1, as called in the table, went unchecked against the DNA. TRBV21-1 is shown as a pseudogene. This CDR3 spans 16 amino acids. For the CDR3, the DNA is TGTGCCAGCAGATCATGGGCCCGATGGGTGGGCAATGAGCAGTTCTTC. Translating gives CASRSWARWVGNEQFF.

This chain uses TRBV9 with TRBJ2-5, with 12 bases lining up with TRBD2. There are 15 residues in the CDR3. The trim removed 4 bases at V and 5 bases at J, leaving 6 bases unmatched. Looked up from germline, CDR1 is SGDLS and CDR2 is YYNGEE. CDR3 loop: CASSTRLAGVETQYF. The CDR3, as DNA: TGTGCCAGCAGCACTCGACTAGCGGGAGTGGAGACCCAGTACTTC.

The gene calls are TRBV7-9 and TRBJ2-7; D gene uncertain. Germline CDR1 is SEHNR and CDR2 is FQNEAQ (reference sequence). This CDR3 is built from 12 residues. V lost 1 base and J 5 bases, leaving 6 bases between the germline ends. CDR3 sequence: CASSLVRHEQYF. CDR3 sequence (DNA): TGTGCCAGCAGCTTAGTCAGGCACGAGCAGTACTTC.

This clone has at least ten counts. The genes are TRBV6-5 and TRBJ2-1, with TRBD1 matching 8 bases. Losses at the gene ends were 6 bases for V and 4 bases for J; bases not matched to a gene: 8. The germline gives CDR1 MNHEY, CDR2 SVGAGI. The CDR3 has 15 residues. CDR3 nucleotides: TGTGCCAGCAGGGGGACAGGAAGCAATTACAATGAGCAGTTCTTC. This sequence encodes CASRGTGSNYNEQFF.

The CDR3 coding sequence is TGTGCCAGCAGCCCAATTCAAGAGACCCAGTACTTC. Translating it yields CASSPIQETQYF. The chain uses TRBV7-8 and TRBJ2-5; no reliable D call. CDR1 is SGHVS and CDR2 is FQNEAQ in the germline V gene. There are 12 residues in the CDR3. V lost 5 bases to trimming and J lost 2 bases, with 6 bases between them.

In its sample, this clone was seen once. The chain couples TRBV5-6 to TRBJ1-2; TRBD1 matches 9 bases. The CDR3 has 16 residues. With 4 bases clipped from V and 6 bases from J, the junction kept 13 bases outside the gene matches. In germline, CDR1 is SGHDT, CDR2 YYEEEE. The CDR3 nucleotides are TGTGCCAGCAGCAAAAGGGACAGGGTGATTAGGAATGGCTACACCTTC. It is translated as CASSKRDRVIRNGYTF.

This CDR3 is CASSHTSGGKNEQYF. The CDR3 nucleotides read TGTGCCAGCAGCCACACTAGCGGGGGGAAAAACGAGCAGTACTTC. The chain recombines TRBV3-1 (or the pseudogene TRBV3-2) with TRBJ2-7; the match to TRBD2 covers 12 bases. This CDR3 is 15 amino acids long. CDR1 is LGHDT and CDR2 is YNNKEL in the germline V gene (reference sequence). Germline trimming cut 3 bases from V and 5 bases from J; bases unmatched to any gene: 5.

This clone was found once. The CDR3 loop reads CASSPFLNSPLHF. The CDR3 DNA sequence: TGCGCCAGCAGCCCCTTTTTAAATTCACCCCTCCACTTT. J is TRBJ1-6 and V is TRBV4-3, with D unresolved. This CDR3 is built from 13 residues. The germline V gene has CDR1 LGHNA and CDR2 YSLEER. Trimming cost V 4 bases and J 7 bases, with 8 bases left between them.

The chain couples TRBV7-9 to TRBJ1-2; TRBD1 aligns across 7 bases. V shed 4 bases, J shed 6 bases, and the junction held 8 bases outside the gene matches. The CDR3 is made up of 14 amino acids. Per the germline V gene, CDR1 is SEHNR and CDR2 is FQNEAQ (reference sequence). The CDR3 DNA sequence: TGTGCCAGCAGCTCCGGCTCGGGACAGAATGGCTACACCTTC. Translation: CASSSGSGQNGYTF.

The chain recombines TRBV9 with TRBJ2-1; TRBD2 agrees at 8 bases. Unmatched junction bases numbered 11, after V lost 4 bases and J lost 8 bases. Germline V gene sequence: CDR1 SGDLS, CDR2 YYNGEE. The CDR3 consists of 15 residues. CDR3 nucleotides: TGTGCCAGCAGCATTCAGAGCGGGAGCGGGTATGAGCAGTTCTTC. Translation gives CASSIQSGSGYEQFF.

The chain recombines TRBV7-9 with TRBJ2-1; 14 bases match TRBD2. The trim removed 4 bases at V and 13 bases at J, leaving 6 bases unmatched. Per the germline V gene, CDR1 is SEHNR and CDR2 is FQNEAQ (reference sequence). The CDR3 runs 14 residues. CDR3 protein: CASSSRLAGGHQFF. The DNA for the CDR3 is TGTGCCAGCAGCTCACGACTAGCGGGGGGGCATCAGTTCTTC.

The V call is TRBV7-2, the J call TRBJ2-6; D is ambiguous. This CDR3 has 13 amino acids. Germline V gives CDR1 SGHTA, CDR2 FQGNSA. Trimming took off 3 bases at V and 3 bases at J, with 3 bases between the two ends. Written as DNA, the CDR3 is TGTGCCAGCAGCTTCGGTGGGGCCAACGTCCTGACTTTC. Translated: CASSFGGANVLTF.

CDR3 sequence reads: CASSTRQGNEQFF. DNA of the CDR3: TGTGCCAGTAGTACAAGACAGGGGAATGAGCAGTTCTTC. V gene TRBV19 combines with J gene TRBJ2-1; 8 bases map to TRBD1. Germline values: CDR1 LNHDA, CDR2 SQIVND (reference sequence). Trimming removed 4 bases from V and 7 bases from J; junction bases left unmatched: 3. The CDR3 runs 13 residues.

The chain employs TRBV7-2 and TRBJ2-1, with 8 bases identical to TRBD2. CDR1 SGHTA and CDR2 FQGNSA come from the germline V gene. With 2 bases clipped from V and 7 bases from J, the junction kept 7 bases outside the gene matches. The CDR3 is made up of 15 amino acids. The CDR3 loop reads CASSLRGTSLNEQFF. The DNA for the CDR3 is TGTGCCAGCAGCTTAAGAGGGACTAGTTTGAATGAGCAGTTCTTC. Full variable domain (rest looked up from reference TRBV7-2 and TRBJ2-1): GAGVSQSPSNKVTEKGKDVELRCDPISGHTALYWYRQSLGQGLEFLIYFQGNSAPDKSGLPSDRFSAERTGGSVSTLTIQRTQQEDSAVYLCASSLRGTSLNEQFFGPGTRLTVL.

In its sample, this clone was seen a few times. The J gene is TRBJ1-2, the V gene TRBV5-6; the D is unclear. The V end was cut by 5 bases, the J end by 4 bases, with 12 bases between. Germline CDR1 SGHDT, CDR2 YYEEEE. The CDR3 runs 13 residues. The CDR3 DNA is TGTGCCAGCAGTCCGGGAGAGGCCTATGGCTACACCTTC. Translated: CASSPGEAYGYTF.

The chain uses TRBV4-1 and TRBJ2-3, with D unclear. Per the germline V gene, CDR1 is MGHRA and CDR2 is YSYEKL. This CDR3 has 16 amino acids. V gave up 4 bases and J gave up 1 base, with 15 bases separating them. CDR3 residues: CASSPYANRRTDTQYF. The CDR3 bases are TGCGCCAGCAGCCCGTACGCGAACAGACGCACAGATACGCAGTATTTT.

V usage is TRBV4-2 and J usage is TRBJ1-4; D gene ambiguous. Germline lookup yields CDR1 LGHNA and CDR2 YNFKEQ. The V and J ends lost 4 bases and 2 bases respectively, with 14 bases between them. The CDR3 totals 16 residues. The CDR3 reads CASSLITQSTNEKLFF. The CDR3 DNA reads TGTGCCAGCAGCCTAATCACACAGAGCACTAATGAAAAACTGTTTTTT.

This clone was detected only a few times. The V and J genes are TRBV18 and TRBJ1-2, with 8 bases matching TRBD1. The germline V gene has CDR1 KGHSH and CDR2 LQKENI. The CDR3 has 14 amino acids. V shed 6 bases, J shed 4 bases, and the junction held 7 bases outside the gene matches. CDR3 DNA: TGTGCCAGCTCCCCGGGACAGGCCATCTATGGCTACACCTTC. Its translation is CASSPGQAIYGYTF. Full variable domain (outside the CDR3, taken from reference TRBV18 and TRBJ1-2): NAGVMQNPRHLVRRRGQEARLRCSPMKGHSHVYWYRQLPEEGLKFMVYLQKENIIDESGMPKERFSAEFPKEGPSILRIQQVVRGDSAAYFCASSPGQAIYGYTFGSGTRLTVV.

The chain combines TRBV9 with TRBJ2-3, with 7 bases that match TRBD2. This CDR3 is 17 amino acids long. The germline CDR1 and CDR2 sequences are SGDLS and YYNGEE. With V trimmed by 0 bases and J by 2 bases, 9 bases remained unmatched. CDR3 coding DNA: TGTGCCAGCAGCGTAGGAAGGGCTAGCGGATACACAGATACGCAGTATTTT. Residues: CASSVGRASGYTDTQYF.

The chain joins TRBV5-4 to TRBJ2-1; D is unclear. Trimming stripped 0 bases from V and 5 bases from J, with 6 bases between. Germline V lookup: CDR1 SGHNT, CDR2 YYREEE (reference sequence). The length of the CDR3 is 13 residues. The CDR3 nucleotides read TGTGCCAGCAGCTTGGATCGTAACAATGAGCAGTTCTTC. This codes for CASSLDRNNEQFF.

J is TRBJ1-1 and V is TRBV5-4; TRBD1 matches at 8 bases. Germline V gene sequence: CDR1 SGHNT, CDR2 YYREEE (reference sequence). J lost 1 base, V lost 1 base, and 3 bases had no gene match. The CDR3 covers 15 residues. CDR3: CASSLRQGANTEAFF. In DNA, the CDR3 is TGTGCCAGCAGCTTGCGGCAGGGGGCGAACACTGAAGCTTTCTTT.

This clone was picked up one time. This chain joins TRBV19 and TRBJ2-2; 7 bases are a match to TRBD1. With V trimmed by 4 bases and J by 5 bases, 4 bases remained unmatched. The CDR3 is 14 amino acids. Germline CDR1 and CDR2: LNHDA and SQIVND (reference sequence). The CDR3 protein is CASSTDRWTGELFF. Here the CDR3 DNA reads TGTGCCAGTAGTACGGACAGGTGGACCGGGGAGCTGTTTTTT.

This sequence joins TRBV9 and TRBJ2-3, with D tentatively TRBD2 (5 bases). The ends were cut back, 4 bases at V and 3 bases at J, with 18 bases in the middle. Germline V gives CDR1 SGDLS, CDR2 YYNGEE. The CDR3 length is 16 residues. The CDR3 reads CASSTAGGVMTDTQYF. The DNA of the CDR3 is TGTGCCAGCAGCACTGCGGGCGGAGTGATGACAGATACGCAGTATTTT. Drawing the rest from reference TRBV9 and TRBJ2-3, the complete variable domain is DSGVTQTPKHLITATGQRVTLRCSPRSGDLSVYWYQQSLDQGLQFLIQYYNGEERAKGNILERFSAQQFPDLHSELNLSSLELGDSALYFCASSTAGGVMTDTQYFGPGTRLTVL.

This clone came up a few times. J is TRBJ2-2 and V is TRBV6-4, with 8 bases identical to TRBD1. CDR3 length equals 13 residues. The V segment lost 3 bases and the J segment 8 bases; nucleotides outside the gene matches: 2. The V gene's germline CDR1 is MRHNA and CDR2 SNTAGT. This CDR3 reads CASSEGDRGELFF. For the CDR3, the DNA is TGTGCCAGCAGTGAAGGGGACAGGGGGGAGCTGTTTTTT.